A selection of T cell receptor beta chains follows, all from one sample in a study of OX40 agonist ivuxolimab in advanced cancers. Sequencing used immunoSEQ multiplex PCR; TCRdb keeps in-frame clones, though not all of them. The repertoire consists of 70,000 to 95,000 clones, with 90% to 95% occurring once and the leading ten covering around 0.5%. Source: CD4+ or CD8+ T cells sorted from blood, taken in a trial of the OX40 agonist ivuxolimab. All receptors derive from an adult with an advanced solid tumor such as melanoma, head and neck, liver or kidney cancer. The CDR3 runs from the conserved cysteine through the conserved F or W. Each record gives: D gene, V gene, clone size, J gene, CDR3 protein, CDR3 DNA. D genes are given only for firm matches. Size values are once, few and many counts, or a class for expanded clones, and some rows have none.

d_gene: TRBD2; v_gene: TRBV18; abundance: -; j_gene: TRBJ2-3; CDR3aa: CASSPLTRLAGGTDTQYF; CDR3nt: TGTGCCAGCTCACCGCTGACCCGACTAGCGGGAGGTACAGATACGCAGTATTTT
d_gene: -; v_gene: TRBV10-3; abundance: -; j_gene: TRBJ1-1; CDR3aa: CAISESDGMNTEAFF; CDR3nt: TGTGCCATCAGTGAGTCTGACGGGATGAACACTGAAGCTTTCTTT
d_gene: -; v_gene: TRBV11-3; abundance: -; j_gene: TRBJ1-1; CDR3aa: CASSSYSEAFF; CDR3nt: TGTGCCAGCAGCTCGTACAGTGAAGCTTTCTTT
d_gene: TRBD1; v_gene: TRBV18; abundance: -; j_gene: TRBJ2-3; CDR3aa: CASSPTSGTGGRGDTQYF; CDR3nt: TGTGCCAGCTCACCAACATCCGGGACAGGGGGCCGAGGAGATACGCAGTATTTT
d_gene: -; v_gene: TRBV19; abundance: -; j_gene: TRBJ1-2; CDR3aa: CASSIVAEGYGYTF; CDR3nt: TGTGCCAGTAGTATCGTAGCGGAGGGATATGGCTACACCTTC
d_gene: -; v_gene: TRBV7-9; abundance: -; j_gene: TRBJ1-3; CDR3aa: CASSLAPPGNTIYF; CDR3nt: TGTGCCAGCAGCTTAGCCCCGCCCGGAAACACCATATATTTT
d_gene: TRBD1; v_gene: TRBV5-1; abundance: once; j_gene: TRBJ1-2; CDR3aa: CASSQTGTANYGYTF; CDR3nt: TGCGCCAGCAGCCAGACAGGGACGGCTAACTATGGCTACACCTTC
d_gene: -; v_gene: TRBV5-4; abundance: -; j_gene: TRBJ1-6; CDR3aa: CASSSTGGGNSPLHF; CDR3nt: TGTGCCAGCAGCTCGACCGGTGGGGGTAATTCACCCCTCCACTTT
d_gene: -; v_gene: TRBV14; abundance: once; j_gene: TRBJ2-5; CDR3aa: CASSQEPGVQETQYF; CDR3nt: TGTGCCAGCAGCCAAGAACCGGGGGTCCAAGAGACCCAGTACTTC
d_gene: TRBD2; v_gene: TRBV11-2; abundance: -; j_gene: TRBJ2-5; CDR3aa: CASSLGEREVETQYF; CDR3nt: TGTGCCAGCAGCTTAGGGGAGCGGGAGGTAGAGACCCAGTACTTC
d_gene: -; v_gene: TRBV27; abundance: -; j_gene: TRBJ2-3; CDR3aa: CASSPPGGASTDTQYF; CDR3nt: TGTGCCAGCAGTCCCCCGGGCGGGGCTAGCACAGATACGCAGTATTTT